This record concerns one T cell receptor beta chain sequence. The data are from a study of cytomegalovirus exposure and HLA in healthy donors. 13 Jbeta primers and 60 Vbeta primers were used for the PCR. This table comes from immunoSEQ multiplex PCR, and its TCRdb copy is limited to in-frame clones, with some not included. The sample gives roughly 100,000 clones, 60% to 80% of which show up once; under 4.5% is in the top ten. Per germline, CDR1 SGHRS and CDR2 YFSETQ. CDR3 length: 18 residues. Trimming at V came to 3 bases and at J to 4 bases, leaving 14 bases not matched to a gene. Input material: PBMCs. The genes are TRBV5-1 and TRBJ2-3, with TRBD1 identical over 10 bases. The receptor was isolated from a man aged 45-65 years in good health and CMV-seropositive. CDR3 protein: CASSSPGTGDPWADTQYF. The CDR3 nucleotides read TGCGCCAGCAGCTCCCCCGGGACAGGGGACCCTTGGGCAGATACGCAGTATTTT.